The subject of this entry is one T cell receptor (beta chain). TCRdb called the PCR reads again in MiXCR, with one record for every CDR3 protein. The profile covers approximately 97,000 distinct CDR3 sequences, with 45% to 60% appearing a single time and roughly 12% taken by the ten largest. This entry belongs to a study of CDR3 diversity in severe acne. Source material: blood. The source of this sequence is a male donor with acne.

The DNA for the CDR3 is TGTGCCATCAAGGGGACGGACGAGCAGTACTTC. This sequence encodes CAIKGTDEQYF. The chain employs TRBV10-3 and TRBJ2-7; D possibly matches TRBD1 or TRBD2 (5 bases each). Germline CDR1 and CDR2: ENHRY and SYGVKD. The V end was cut by 7 bases, the J end by 5 bases, with 9 bases between. CDR3 length: 11 amino acids.